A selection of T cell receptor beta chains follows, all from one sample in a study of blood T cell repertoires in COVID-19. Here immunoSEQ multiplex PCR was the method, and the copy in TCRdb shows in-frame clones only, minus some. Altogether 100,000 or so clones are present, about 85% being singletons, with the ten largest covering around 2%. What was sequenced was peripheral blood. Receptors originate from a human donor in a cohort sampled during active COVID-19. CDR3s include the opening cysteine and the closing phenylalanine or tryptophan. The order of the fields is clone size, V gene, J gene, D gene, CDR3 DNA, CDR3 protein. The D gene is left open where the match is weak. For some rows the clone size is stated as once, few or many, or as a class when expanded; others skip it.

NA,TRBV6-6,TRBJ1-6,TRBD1,TGTGCCAGCAGGCGACAGGGGGCTAGTTATTCGTTGAATTCACCCCTCCACTTT,CASRRQGASYSLNSPLHF
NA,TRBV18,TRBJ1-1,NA,TGTGCCAGCTCACCGCCCAGCAGGGGTGCTCACACTGAAGCTTTCTTT,CASSPPSRGAHTEAFF
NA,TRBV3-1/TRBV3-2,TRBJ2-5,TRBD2,TGTGCCAGCAGCCCCACTAGCGGGGGAAGAGAGACCCAGTACTTC,CASSPTSGGRETQYF
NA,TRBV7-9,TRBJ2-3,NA,TGTGCCAGCAGCTTAGACTTGCGCACAGATACGCAGTATTTT,CASSLDLRTDTQYF
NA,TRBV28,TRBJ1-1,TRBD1,TGTGCCAGCTCCAAATTGGGACAGGGCCTGAAAATGAACACTGAAGCTTTCTTT,CASSKLGQGLKMNTEAFF
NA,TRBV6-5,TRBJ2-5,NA,TGTGCCAGCAGTTACCCAGGTGGAGGAACCGGCGAGACCCAGTACTTC,CASSYPGGGTGETQYF
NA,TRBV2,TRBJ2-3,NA,TGTGCCAGCAGTGAGCATGGGCGCCTTAAAACAGATACGCAGTATTTT,CASSEHGRLKTDTQYF
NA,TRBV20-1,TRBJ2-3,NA,TGCAGTGCGCACCCAGGGGTTACGCAGTATTTT,CSAHPGVTQYF
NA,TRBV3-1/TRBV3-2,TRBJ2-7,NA,TGTGCCAGCAGCCAAGCCTCGTCGGGTGGCTCCTACGAGCAGTACTTC,CASSQASSGGSYEQYF
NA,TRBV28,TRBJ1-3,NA,TGTGCCAGCAGGGCAGGCCTCTCTGGAAACACCATATATTTT,CASRAGLSGNTIYF
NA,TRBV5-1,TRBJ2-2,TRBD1,TGCGCCAGCAGCCTGGGACAGGGCCTCGGCACCGGGGAGCTGTTTTTT,CASSLGQGLGTGELFF
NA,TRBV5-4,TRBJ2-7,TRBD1,TGTGCCAGCAGCACAAGGACAGGGCCGGTCTACGAGCAGTACTTC,CASSTRTGPVYEQYF
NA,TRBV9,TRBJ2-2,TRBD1,TGTGCCAGCAGCCGGGACAGTTACACCGGGGAGCTGTTTTTT,CASSRDSYTGELFF
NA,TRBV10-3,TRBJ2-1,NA,TGTGCCATCACCACCTCTCGGGGTATGAATGAGCAGTTCTTC,CAITTSRGMNEQFF
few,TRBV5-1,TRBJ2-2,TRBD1,TGCGCCAGCAGCTTGTCACCGGGGACAGCCACCGGGGAGCTGTTTTTT,CASSLSPGTATGELFF
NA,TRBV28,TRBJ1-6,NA,TGTGCCAGCAGCGATTACATGGGCGCTAATTCACCCCTCCACTTT,CASSDYMGANSPLHF